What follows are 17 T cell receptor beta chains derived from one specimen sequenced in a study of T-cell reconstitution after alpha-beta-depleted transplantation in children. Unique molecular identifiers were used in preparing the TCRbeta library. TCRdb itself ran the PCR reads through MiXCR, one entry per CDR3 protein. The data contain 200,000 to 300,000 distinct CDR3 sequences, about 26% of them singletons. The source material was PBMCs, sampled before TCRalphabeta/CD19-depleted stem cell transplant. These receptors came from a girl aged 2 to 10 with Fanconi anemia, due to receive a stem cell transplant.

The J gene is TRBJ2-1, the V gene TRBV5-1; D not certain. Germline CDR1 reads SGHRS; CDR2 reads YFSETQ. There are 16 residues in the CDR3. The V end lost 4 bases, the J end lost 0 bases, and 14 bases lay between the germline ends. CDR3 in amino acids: CASSRTTASSYNEQFF. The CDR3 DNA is TGCGCCAGCAGCCGCACTACTGCTAGCTCCTACAATGAGCAGTTCTTC.

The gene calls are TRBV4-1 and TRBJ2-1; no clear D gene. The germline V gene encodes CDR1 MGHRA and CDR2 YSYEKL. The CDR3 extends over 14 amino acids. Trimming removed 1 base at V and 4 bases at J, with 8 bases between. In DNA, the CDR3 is TGCGCCAGCAGCCAAGGGGATCCTTACAATGAGCAGTTCTTC. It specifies CASSQGDPYNEQFF.

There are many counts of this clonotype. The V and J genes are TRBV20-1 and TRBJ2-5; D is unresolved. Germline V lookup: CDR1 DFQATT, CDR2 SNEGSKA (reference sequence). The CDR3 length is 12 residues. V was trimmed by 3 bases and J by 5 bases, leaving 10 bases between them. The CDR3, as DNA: TGCAGTGCTAGTTCTCATGACGAGACCCAGTACTTC. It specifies CSASSHDETQYF.

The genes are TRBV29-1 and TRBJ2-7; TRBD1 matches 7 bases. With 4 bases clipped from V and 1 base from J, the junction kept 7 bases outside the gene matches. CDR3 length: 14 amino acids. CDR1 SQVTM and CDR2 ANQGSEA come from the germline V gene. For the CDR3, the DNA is TGCAGCGTTGTCGGGACAGAAGTATCCTACGAGCAGTACTTC. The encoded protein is CSVVGTEVSYEQYF.

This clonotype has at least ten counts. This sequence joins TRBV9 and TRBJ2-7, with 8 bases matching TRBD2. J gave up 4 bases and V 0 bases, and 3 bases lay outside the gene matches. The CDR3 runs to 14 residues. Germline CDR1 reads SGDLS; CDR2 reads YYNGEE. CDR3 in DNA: TGTGCCAGCAGCGTAGGAGCGGGGGAGTACGAGCAGTACTTC. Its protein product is CASSVGAGEYEQYF.

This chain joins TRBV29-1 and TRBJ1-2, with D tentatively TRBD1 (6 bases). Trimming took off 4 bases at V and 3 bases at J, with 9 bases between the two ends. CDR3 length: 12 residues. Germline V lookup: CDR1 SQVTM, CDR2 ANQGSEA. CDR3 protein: CSVAQGYYGYTF. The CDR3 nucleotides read TGCAGCGTTGCCCAGGGGTACTATGGCTACACCTTC.

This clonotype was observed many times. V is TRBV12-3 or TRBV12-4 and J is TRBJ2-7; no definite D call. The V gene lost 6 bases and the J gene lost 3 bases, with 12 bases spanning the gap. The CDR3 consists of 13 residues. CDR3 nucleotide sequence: TGTGCCAGCAGCCCCAAGCCCCTCTACGAGCAGTACTTC. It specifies CASSPKPLYEQYF.

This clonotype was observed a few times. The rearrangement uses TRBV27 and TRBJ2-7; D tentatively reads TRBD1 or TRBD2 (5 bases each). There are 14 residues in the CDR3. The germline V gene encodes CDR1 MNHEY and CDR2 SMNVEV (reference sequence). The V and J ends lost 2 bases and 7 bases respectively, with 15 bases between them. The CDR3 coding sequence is TGTGCCAGCAGTTTACAGGGTCCCCCGGGGGAGCAGTACTTC. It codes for CASSLQGPPGEQYF.

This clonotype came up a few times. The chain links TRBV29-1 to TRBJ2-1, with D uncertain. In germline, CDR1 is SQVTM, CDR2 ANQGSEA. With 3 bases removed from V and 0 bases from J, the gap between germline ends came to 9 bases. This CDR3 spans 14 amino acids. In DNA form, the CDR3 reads TGCAGCGTTGATACCCGGAGCTCCTACAATGAGCAGTTCTTC. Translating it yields CSVDTRSSYNEQFF.

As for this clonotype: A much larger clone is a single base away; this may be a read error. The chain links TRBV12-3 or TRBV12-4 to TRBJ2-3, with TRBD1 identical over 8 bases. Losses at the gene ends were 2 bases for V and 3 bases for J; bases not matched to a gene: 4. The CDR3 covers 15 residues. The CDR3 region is CASSLPDRETDTQYF. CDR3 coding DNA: TGTGCCAGCAGTTTACCGGACAGGGAAACAGATACGCAGTATTTT.

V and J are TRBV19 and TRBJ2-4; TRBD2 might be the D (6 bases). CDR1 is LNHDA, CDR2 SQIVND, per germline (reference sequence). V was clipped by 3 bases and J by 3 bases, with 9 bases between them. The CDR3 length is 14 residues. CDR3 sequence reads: CASSIGGDKNIQYF. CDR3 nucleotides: TGTGCCAGTAGTATCGGGGGTGACAAAAACATTCAGTACTTC.

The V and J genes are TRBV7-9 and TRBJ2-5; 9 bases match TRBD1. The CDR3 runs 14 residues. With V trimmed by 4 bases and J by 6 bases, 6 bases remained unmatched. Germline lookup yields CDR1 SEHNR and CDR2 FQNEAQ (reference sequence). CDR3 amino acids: CASSYETGGQTQYF. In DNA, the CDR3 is TGTGCCAGCAGCTATGAGACAGGGGGACAGACCCAGTACTTC.

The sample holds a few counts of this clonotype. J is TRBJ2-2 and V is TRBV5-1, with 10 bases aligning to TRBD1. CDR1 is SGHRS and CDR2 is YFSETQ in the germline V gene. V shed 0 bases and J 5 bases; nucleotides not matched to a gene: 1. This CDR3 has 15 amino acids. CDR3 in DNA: TGCGCCAGCAGCTTGGCGGGACAGGGGACCGGGGAGCTGTTTTTT. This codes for CASSLAGQGTGELFF.

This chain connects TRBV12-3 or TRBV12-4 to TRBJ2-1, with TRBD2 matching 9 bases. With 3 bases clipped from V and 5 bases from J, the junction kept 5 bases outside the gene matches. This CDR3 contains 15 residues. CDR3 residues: CASSFLAGVHNEQFF. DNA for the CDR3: TGTGCCAGCAGTTTTTTAGCGGGGGTGCACAATGAGCAGTTCTTC.

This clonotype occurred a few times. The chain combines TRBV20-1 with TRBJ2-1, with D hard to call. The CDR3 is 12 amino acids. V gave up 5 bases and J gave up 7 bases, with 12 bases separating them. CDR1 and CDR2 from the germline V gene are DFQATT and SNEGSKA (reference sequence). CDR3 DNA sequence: TGCAGTGCTGAGCCCCAAGGGAATGAGCAGTTCTTC. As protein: CSAEPQGNEQFF.

As DNA, the CDR3 is TGTGCCAGCAGTGAATTTTTCGTTGGGGGGATGAACACCGGGGAGCTGTTTTTT. Amino acid sequence: CASSEFFVGGMNTGELFF. The chain joins TRBV25-1 to TRBJ2-2, with D tentatively TRBD2 (6 bases). Germline V gene sequence: CDR1 MGHDK, CDR2 SYGVNS. The V gene lost 1 base and the J gene lost 1 base, with 16 bases spanning the gap. The CDR3 has 18 residues.

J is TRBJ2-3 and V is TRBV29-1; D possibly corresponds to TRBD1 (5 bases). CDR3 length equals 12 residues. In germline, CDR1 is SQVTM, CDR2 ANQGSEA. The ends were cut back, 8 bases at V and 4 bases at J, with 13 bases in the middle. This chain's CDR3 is CSLGAWADTQYF. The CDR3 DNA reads TGCAGCCTAGGGGCATGGGCAGATACGCAGTATTTT.